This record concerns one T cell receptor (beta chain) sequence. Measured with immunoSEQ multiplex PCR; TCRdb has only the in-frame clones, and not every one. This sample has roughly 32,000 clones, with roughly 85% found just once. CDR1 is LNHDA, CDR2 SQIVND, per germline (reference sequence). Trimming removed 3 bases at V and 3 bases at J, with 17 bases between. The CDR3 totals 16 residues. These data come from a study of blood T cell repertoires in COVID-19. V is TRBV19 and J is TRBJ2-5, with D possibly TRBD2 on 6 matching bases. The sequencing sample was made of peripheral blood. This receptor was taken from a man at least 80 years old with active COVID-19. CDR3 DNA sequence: TGTGCCAGTAGTATTAACGCTGCGGGGCCGGAAGAGACCCAGTACTTC. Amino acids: CASSINAAGPEETQYF.